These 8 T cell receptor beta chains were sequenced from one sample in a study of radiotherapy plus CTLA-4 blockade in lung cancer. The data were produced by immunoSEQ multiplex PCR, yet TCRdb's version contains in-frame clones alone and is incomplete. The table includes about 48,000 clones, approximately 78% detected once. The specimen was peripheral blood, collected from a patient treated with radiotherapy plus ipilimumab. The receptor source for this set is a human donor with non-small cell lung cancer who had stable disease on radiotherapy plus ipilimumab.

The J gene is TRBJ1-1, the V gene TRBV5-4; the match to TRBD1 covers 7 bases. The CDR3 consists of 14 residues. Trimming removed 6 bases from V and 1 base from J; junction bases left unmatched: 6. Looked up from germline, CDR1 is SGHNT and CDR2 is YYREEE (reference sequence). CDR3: CASTQTGQNTEAFF. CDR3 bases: TGTGCCAGCACACAGACAGGGCAGAACACTGAAGCTTTCTTT.

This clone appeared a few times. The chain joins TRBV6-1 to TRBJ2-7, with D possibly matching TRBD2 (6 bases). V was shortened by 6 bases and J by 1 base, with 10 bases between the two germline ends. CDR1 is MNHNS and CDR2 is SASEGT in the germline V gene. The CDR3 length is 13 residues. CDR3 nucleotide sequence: TGTGCCAGCAGGCCCGGGACTTCCTACGAGCAGTACTTC. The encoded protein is CASRPGTSYEQYF.

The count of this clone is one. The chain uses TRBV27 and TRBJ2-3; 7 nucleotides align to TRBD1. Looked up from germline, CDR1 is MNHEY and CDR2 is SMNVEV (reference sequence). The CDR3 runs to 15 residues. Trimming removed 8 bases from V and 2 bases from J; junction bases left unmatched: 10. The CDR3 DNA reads TGTGCCAGCGACCCCACAGGGGACCACACAGATACGCAGTATTTT. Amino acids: CASDPTGDHTDTQYF.

DNA of the CDR3: TGTGCCAGCAGGCGCGGACTAGTTAATGAGCAGTTCTTC. Translating it yields CASRRGLVNEQFF. The chain uses TRBV27 and TRBJ2-1; 7 nucleotides agree with TRBD2. Germline CDR1 MNHEY, CDR2 SMNVEV (reference sequence). The CDR3 has 13 residues. The J segment lost 7 bases and the V segment lost 6 bases, leaving 6 bases of the junction unmatched.

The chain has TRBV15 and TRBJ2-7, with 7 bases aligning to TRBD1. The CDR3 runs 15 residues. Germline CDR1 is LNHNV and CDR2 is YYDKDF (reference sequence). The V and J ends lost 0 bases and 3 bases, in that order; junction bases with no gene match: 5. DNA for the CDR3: TGTGCCACCAGCAGAGATGTCCCAGGGGGCTACGAGCAGTACTTC. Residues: CATSRDVPGGYEQYF.

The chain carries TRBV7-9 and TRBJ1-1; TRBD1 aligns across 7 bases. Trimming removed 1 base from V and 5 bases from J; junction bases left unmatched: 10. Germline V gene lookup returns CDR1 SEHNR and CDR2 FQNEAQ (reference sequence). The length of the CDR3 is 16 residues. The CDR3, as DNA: TGTGCCAGCAGCTTAGTAGGGGGGCCAGGGGGAACTGAAGCTTTCTTT. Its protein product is CASSLVGGPGGTEAFF. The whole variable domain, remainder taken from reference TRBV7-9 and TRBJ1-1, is DTGVSQNPRHKITKRGQNVTFRCDPISEHNRLYWYRQTLGQGPEFLTYFQNEAQLEKSRLLSDRFSAERPKGSFSTLEIQRTEQGDSAMYLCASSLVGGPGGTEAFFGQGTRLTVV.

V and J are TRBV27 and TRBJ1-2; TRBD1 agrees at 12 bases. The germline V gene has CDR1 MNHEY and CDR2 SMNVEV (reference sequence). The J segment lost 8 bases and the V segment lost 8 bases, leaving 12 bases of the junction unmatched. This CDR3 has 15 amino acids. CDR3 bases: TGTGCCAGCGGGCCCAGGGACAGGGGGCGAGGCGGCTACACCTTC. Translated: CASGPRDRGRGGYTF.

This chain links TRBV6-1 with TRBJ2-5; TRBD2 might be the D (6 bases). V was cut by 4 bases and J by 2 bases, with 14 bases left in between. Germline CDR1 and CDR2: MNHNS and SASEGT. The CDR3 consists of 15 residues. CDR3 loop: CASSAETRVQETQYF. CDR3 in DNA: TGTGCCAGCAGTGCAGAGACTAGGGTACAAGAGACCCAGTACTTC.